This T cell receptor (beta chain) was sequenced during a study of blood T cells in healthy people across ages. Regarding the study as a whole: Estimates of diversity drawn from one million T cells were considered underestimates.

Trimming left V 1 base short and J 10 bases short, with 10 bases between. Per germline, CDR1 DFQATT and CDR2 SNEGSKA (reference sequence). The CDR3 sequence is 11 residues long. This clonotype was seen more than once but under ten times. Its antigen is as yet unknown. The sample providers were healthy Caucasian people from Russia, aged about 6 to 100. PCR was performed a second time for about 7 to 12 cycles using a sample-barcoded 5' primer and a J-beta primer mix. A template-switch adaptor that had 12 random nucleotides put a tag on each cDNA molecule. Any given sample supplied a minimum of 3 million CDR3-containing paired-end reads. TCRdb processed the 5' RACE reads anew with MiXCR; each CDR3 protein has one entry. This repertoire shows about 620,000 distinct CDR3 sequences, roughly 20% found once; its top ten account for roughly 3.9%.

This chain connects TRBV20-1 to TRBJ2-5, with unresolved D. Material for sequencing was blood. This sequence originates from a man aged 70 or older in good health. The CDR3 protein is CSARGSTHQYF. For the CDR3, the DNA is TGCAGTGCTAGAGGGTCAACCCACCAGTACTTC.